Listed here are 29 T cell receptor beta chains from one sample, sequenced in a study of blood T cell repertoires in COVID-19. Only in-frame clones appear in the TCRdb table, and some are missing; sequencing was by immunoSEQ multiplex PCR. In the table there are over 15,000 clones, around 80% of which are singletons. The sequenced material came from peripheral blood. These receptor sequences come from a man aged 60-69 years with acute or convalescent COVID-19.

This clone was detected only a few times. The rearrangement links TRBV2 to TRBJ2-5; D not resolved. CDR3 length: 12 amino acids. V was clipped by 0 bases and J by 5 bases, with 4 bases between them. Per the germline V gene, CDR1 is SNHLY and CDR2 is FYNNEI. CDR3 loop: CASSEAEETQYF. CDR3 DNA: TGTGCCAGCAGTGAAGCGGAGGAGACCCAGTACTTC.

This clone was seen just once. This sequence joins TRBV18 and TRBJ1-2; D gene unclear. Germline V gene lookup returns CDR1 KGHSH and CDR2 LQKENI. Deletions cut 2 bases from V and 8 bases from J, with 12 bases between. The CDR3 is 13 residues long. The CDR3 coding sequence is TGTGCCAGCTCACCAACGCTGGAGGGAGGCTACACCTTC. Translating gives CASSPTLEGGYTF.

The rearrangement joins TRBV27 to TRBJ2-2, with a tentative D call TRBD2 (5 bases). Germline loops: CDR1 MNHEY, CDR2 SMNVEV (reference sequence). Trimming cost V 5 bases and J 4 bases, with 5 bases left between them. CDR3 length: 12 residues. The chain's CDR3 is CASSTSTGELFF. The CDR3 bases are TGTGCCAGCAGTACTAGCACCGGGGAGCTGTTTTTT.

This chain connects TRBV18 to TRBJ2-5; D perhaps matches TRBD1 (8 bases). CDR3 size: 17 residues. V lost 3 bases, J lost 3 bases, and 20 bases lay in between. Germline CDR1 KGHSH, CDR2 LQKENI. The CDR3 region has the DNA TGTGCCAGCTCACCGCAATCCAGGGGGCTAGCGGAAGAGACCCAGTACTTC. This gives the protein CASSPQSRGLAEETQYF. Looking up the rest from reference TRBV18 and TRBJ2-5 gives the full variable domain: NAGVMQNPRHLVRRRGQEARLRCSPMKGHSHVYWYRQLPEEGLKFMVYLQKENIIDESGMPKERFSAEFPKEGPSILRIQQVVRGDSAAYFCASSPQSRGLAEETQYFGPGTRLLVL.

This clone was recorded once. The chain uses TRBV28 and TRBJ1-4; D possibly corresponds to TRBD1 (5 bases). The germline V gene has CDR1 MDHEN and CDR2 SYDVKM. The V end was cut by 3 bases, the J end by 5 bases, with 10 bases between. The CDR3 length is 14 residues. The CDR3 sequence is CASSFLSGNEKLFF. The CDR3 DNA reads as TGTGCCAGCAGTTTCCTCTCAGGGAATGAAAAACTGTTTTTT.

The chain recombines TRBV27 with TRBJ1-1, with 8 bases fitting TRBD1. This CDR3 region has 12 residues. Germline CDR1 MNHEY, CDR2 SMNVEV (reference sequence). Trimming took 5 bases from V and 4 from J; bases not matched to a gene: 0. As DNA, the CDR3 is TGTGCCAGCAGTGGGACAGGCACTGAAGCTTTCTTT. Translating gives CASSGTGTEAFF.

This rearrangement joins TRBV28 to TRBJ1-2; D is possibly TRBD1 (5 bases). The V gene's germline CDR1 is MDHEN and CDR2 SYDVKM. Trimming took 3 bases from V and 7 from J, leaving 12 bases between them. The length of the CDR3 is 13 residues. Written as DNA, the CDR3 is TGTGCCAGCAGTTTCCTTCCACAGGCTGGCTACACCTTC. Protein product: CASSFLPQAGYTF.

The chain combines TRBV5-8 with TRBJ2-3; D is perhaps TRBD1 (5 bases). Germline CDR1 and CDR2: SGHTS and YDEGEE. The CDR3 length is 16 residues. The V and J ends lost 0 bases and 2 bases respectively, with 13 bases between them. CDR3 bases: TGTGCCAGCAGCTTGGGCAGGGCCCACATCACAGATACGCAGTATTTT. Translated: CASSLGRAHITDTQYF. The complete variable domain, with remaining parts taken from reference TRBV5-8 and TRBJ2-3, reads EAGVTQSPTHLIKTRGQQATLRCSPISGHTSVYWYQQALGLGLQFLLWYDEGEERNRGNFPPRFSGRQFPNYSSELNVNALELEDSALYLCASSLGRAHITDTQYFGPGTRLTVL.

CDR3 in DNA: TGTGCCAGCAGTGAAGCGGTTAGCGGGGATGGAGATACGCAGTATTTT. It codes for CASSEAVSGDGDTQYF. The chain recombines TRBV2 with TRBJ2-3; 8 bases align to TRBD2. CDR1 SNHLY and CDR2 FYNNEI come from the germline V gene. The CDR3 spans 16 residues. With 0 bases clipped from V and 5 bases from J, the junction kept 7 bases outside the gene matches.

This rearrangement joins TRBV27 to TRBJ1-2; TRBD1 aligns across 7 bases. The V and J ends lost 3 bases and 6 bases, in that order; junction bases with no gene match: 4. The CDR3 has 13 residues. Germline lookup yields CDR1 MNHEY and CDR2 SMNVEV (reference sequence). This CDR3 is CASSFPGGNGYTF. The DNA for the CDR3 is TGTGCCAGCAGTTTCCCAGGGGGAAATGGCTACACCTTC.

This clone appeared a few times. The chain joins TRBV5-1 to TRBJ2-5; 7 nucleotides line up with TRBD1. This CDR3 region has 17 residues. The V segment lost 3 bases and the J segment 3 bases; nucleotides outside the gene matches: 14. CDR1 SGHRS and CDR2 YFSETQ come from the germline V gene. CDR3 in DNA: TGCGCCAGCAGCTCCAGGCGCGGACAGGAGAGAGAAGAGACCCAGTACTTC. This codes for CASSSRRGQEREETQYF.

This clone appeared a few times. The CDR3 loop reads CASSWAGGTYEQYF. The CDR3 coding sequence is TGTGCCAGCAGTTGGGCGGGGGGTACCTACGAGCAGTACTTC. The V and J genes are TRBV25-1 and TRBJ2-7; 8 bases map to TRBD2. From germline, CDR1 is MGHDK and CDR2 SYGVNS. The J segment lost 2 bases and the V segment lost 5 bases, leaving 5 bases of the junction unmatched. This CDR3 has 14 residues.

This chain connects TRBV11-2 to TRBJ1-1; a possible D gene is TRBD1 (6 bases). With 0 bases removed from V and 7 bases from J, the gap between germline ends came to 9 bases. The CDR3 sequence is 13 residues long. Per the germline V gene, CDR1 is SGHAT and CDR2 is FQNNGV. This chain's CDR3 is CASSLDRGSEAFF. The DNA of the CDR3 is TGTGCCAGCAGCTTAGATAGGGGGAGTGAAGCTTTCTTT. The complete variable domain, with remaining parts taken from reference TRBV11-2 and TRBJ1-1, reads EAGVAQSPRYKIIEKRQSVAFWCNPISGHATLYWYQQILGQGPKLLIQFQNNGVVDDSQLPKDRFSAERLKGVDSTLKIQPAKLEDSAVYLCASSLDRGSEAFFGQGTRLTVV.

This chain connects TRBV19 to TRBJ1-6; D unresolved. V lost 3 bases and J lost 9, with 6 bases in between. The CDR3 is made up of 12 amino acids. Germline assignment: CDR1 LNHDA and CDR2 SQIVND (reference sequence). CDR3 in DNA: TGTGCCAGTAGTATGTCGGGTTCACCCCTCCACTTT. Encoded protein: CASSMSGSPLHF.

The chain joins TRBV28 to TRBJ1-2; no clear D gene. The CDR3 loop spans 16 amino acids. The V gene lost 2 bases and the J gene lost 1 base, with 14 bases spanning the gap. Germline assignment: CDR1 MDHEN and CDR2 SYDVKM. The CDR3 protein is CASSLVPDGDNYGYTF. The DNA of the CDR3 is TGTGCCAGCAGTTTAGTGCCCGACGGGGATAACTATGGCTACACCTTC.

V is TRBV5-4 and J is TRBJ2-7; TRBD1 aligns across 10 bases. This CDR3 is 15 amino acids long. V lost 7 bases to trimming and J lost 1 base; unmatched junction nucleotides: 8. CDR1 SGHNT and CDR2 YYREEE come from the germline V gene (reference sequence). The CDR3 nucleotides are TGTGCCAGCGGGGTGACAGGGGGCGCTTCCTACGAGCAGTACTTC. Encoded protein: CASGVTGGASYEQYF.

The chain is built from TRBV4-1 and TRBJ2-1; TRBD2 agrees at 11 bases. CDR1 MGHRA and CDR2 YSYEKL come from the germline V gene. This CDR3 comprises 16 residues. V was clipped by 4 bases and J by 7 bases; unmatched bases: 9. The CDR3 reads CASSRGGTSGLNEQFF. CDR3 bases: TGCGCCAGCAGCCGAGGAGGGACTAGCGGTTTAAATGAGCAGTTCTTC.

The genes are TRBV30 and TRBJ2-7, with 10 bases matching TRBD1. V lost 2 bases to trimming and J lost 6 bases; unmatched junction nucleotides: 4. The CDR3 consists of 13 residues. Germline V CDR1 and CDR2: GTSNPN, SVGIG (reference sequence). CDR3 bases: TGTGCCTGGAGTTATGGACAGGGGGGCGAGCAGTACTTC. Protein product: CAWSYGQGGEQYF.

This rearrangement joins TRBV7-9 to TRBJ2-2, with 12 nucleotides matching TRBD2. After removal of 5 bases from V and 7 bases from J, the junction contained 17 bases not matched to a gene. The CDR3 is 19 residues long. CDR1 SEHNR and CDR2 FQNEAQ come from the germline V gene (reference sequence). CDR3 sequence reads: CASSPKFRLAGAWGGELFF. The CDR3 DNA reads as TGTGCCAGCAGCCCTAAGTTCCGACTAGCGGGGGCTTGGGGCGGGGAGCTGTTTTTT.

This chain links TRBV18 with TRBJ1-6, with 9 bases lining up with TRBD1. The CDR3 is 14 amino acids. Germline V gives CDR1 KGHSH, CDR2 LQKENI. Germline trimming cut 3 bases from V and 10 bases from J; bases unmatched to any gene: 4. The CDR3 DNA reads as TGTGCCAGCTCACCGGACAGGGGCGGCTCACCCCTCCACTTT. Residues: CASSPDRGGSPLHF.

The chain uses TRBV5-1 and TRBJ1-2, with 9 bases that match TRBD1. The germline CDR1 and CDR2 sequences are SGHRS and YFSETQ. Trimming at V came to 4 bases and at J to 3 bases, leaving 10 bases not matched to a gene. The CDR3 spans 16 residues. This CDR3 reads CASSLDMTGGYYGYTF. The CDR3 DNA is TGCGCCAGCAGCCTAGATATGACAGGGGGGTACTATGGCTACACCTTC.

The rearrangement links TRBV2 to TRBJ2-7; TRBD1 matches 8 bases. V dropped 6 bases and J dropped 7; count of bases not matched to a gene: 11. The CDR3 is made up of 14 amino acids. Germline V gene lookup returns CDR1 SNHLY and CDR2 FYNNEI. The CDR3, as DNA: TGTGCCAGCAGGGTGGGACAGGCCGGAGGGGAGCAGTACTTC. Protein: CASRVGQAGGEQYF.

A single count supports this clone. The genes are TRBV2 and TRBJ1-2; TRBD1 matches at 9 bases. This CDR3 region has 13 residues. V lost 6 bases and J lost 8; bases outside the gene matches: 7. Germline CDR1 is SNHLY and CDR2 is FYNNEI. CDR3 in DNA: TGTGCCAGCAGCCCTTGGACAGGGGACGGCTACACCTTC. Translation gives CASSPWTGDGYTF.

The rearrangement joins TRBV6-5 to TRBJ1-1, with D possibly being TRBD1 (5 bases). The germline gives CDR1 MNHEY, CDR2 SVGAGI. This CDR3 contains 13 residues. V shed 6 bases and J shed 7 bases, with 15 bases lying between them. CDR3 sequence reads: CASRPTGGFEAFF. CDR3 nucleotides: TGTGCCAGCAGACCCACCGGGGGGTTTGAAGCTTTCTTT.

The gene calls are TRBV6-1 and TRBJ2-3; D perhaps matches TRBD2 (5 bases). CDR1 is MNHNS, CDR2 SASEGT, per germline. This CDR3 has 18 amino acids. Trimming shortened V by 2 bases and J by 2 bases, and 20 bases separated the two germline ends. CDR3 in DNA: TGTGCCAGCAGTGAAAAAATAGGACTTCTGGGGTTCACAGATACGCAGTATTTT. It translates to CASSEKIGLLGFTDTQYF.

The CDR3 spells CASSSYSYGYTF. The CDR3 DNA is TGTGCCAGCAGCTCGTACAGCTATGGCTACACCTTC. The chain couples TRBV7-2 to TRBJ1-2; D call uncertain. The CDR3 loop spans 12 amino acids. Germline V gene sequence: CDR1 SGHTA, CDR2 FQGNSA. V lost 4 bases to trimming and J lost 4 bases, with 7 bases between them.

V usage is TRBV5-5 and J usage is TRBJ2-5; TRBD2 agrees at 7 bases. The CDR3 loop spans 13 amino acids. CDR1 is SGHKS, CDR2 YYEKEE, per germline (reference sequence). After removal of 4 bases from V and 3 bases from J, the junction contained 3 bases not matched to a gene. Here the CDR3 DNA reads TGTGCCAGCAGCGGGGGGACTAAAGAGACCCAGTACTTC. Protein product: CASSGGTKETQYF. Using reference TRBV5-5 and TRBJ2-5 for the parts outside the CDR3, the full variable domain is DAGVTQSPTHLIKTRGQQVTLRCSPISGHKSVSWYQQVLGQGPQFIFQYYEKEERGRGNFPDRFSARQFPNYSSELNVNALLLGDSALYLCASSGGTKETQYFGPGTRLLVL.

This clone was counted only a few times. The rearrangement uses TRBV27 and TRBJ2-3; possible D gene TRBD1, 5 bases. Germline V gene lookup returns CDR1 MNHEY and CDR2 SMNVEV (reference sequence). The CDR3 contains 18 residues. Trimming took off 5 bases at V and 2 bases at J, with 23 bases between the two ends. The CDR3: CASSHRPRAGLNTDTQYF. As DNA, the CDR3 is TGTGCCAGCAGTCACCGCCCCAGGGCAGGGTTAAACACAGATACGCAGTATTTT.

The gene calls are TRBV7-9 and TRBJ2-7, with 9 bases that match TRBD2. Germline V gene data show CDR1 as SEHNR and CDR2 as FQNEAQ (reference sequence). The V segment lost 1 base and the J segment 2 bases; nucleotides outside the gene matches: 3. The CDR3 runs 15 residues. The CDR3 DNA is TGTGCCAGCAGCTTAGGCGGGGGGGCGGCCTACGAGCAGTACTTC. It yields the protein CASSLGGGAAYEQYF.